This TCR beta chain was captured by sequencing in a study of cytomegalovirus exposure and HLA in healthy donors (dated by TCRdb to 2016 to 2017). In the study overall: A later analysis indicated that the 130 or so validation repertoires were generated on the platform also employed for the approximately 700 repertoires of the first cohort. The study combined high-throughput TCR immunosequencing, statistical association of individual TCRs with disease status, and machine learning to predict cytomegalovirus infection status. The study was designed to test whether signatures of past pathogen exposure could be identified by cataloging public T cell receptors. Besides the first cohort of hundreds of subjects, a separate validation cohort made up of 90 to 150 different subjects was used. Study-level results and caveats: In the study, around 160 TCR beta chains were listed as associated with cytomegalovirus. Cytomegalovirus status was reported to be diagnosed by the classifier with high specificity and sensitivity in both the original and validation cohorts. It was suggested by the authors that the approach could potentially be generalized to other disease states and immunological phenotypes. The validation cohort had no HLA typing available for a later analysis, so co-occurrence within that cohort was assessed over all 120 or so repertoires. Three of the identified cytomegalovirus-associated TCR beta chains were confirmed in vitro to be specific for cytomegalovirus antigens. Subsequent analysis determined that TCRs grouped into clusters in the first cohort also showed a tendency toward co-occurrence across the approximately 110 validation repertoires, and roughly 95% of cluster scores exceeded 0. Across donors, most TCR sequences were observed very rarely, whereas some public TCRs were present in many individuals.

The donors were included in the validation cohort of roughly 120 subjects, a group kept apart from the roughly 670-subject first cohort. A note on this clone: There is no known antigen for this receptor. No per-base quality is available; no much larger clone lies one base away.

From the germline V gene, CDR1 is SGHRS and CDR2 is YFSETQ. Spanning cysteine to phenylalanine, the CDR3 consists of 13 amino acids. Only the CDR3 part of the read is kept: 39 bases, read in frame from the first base. Trimming at the junction amounts to 4 bases on V and 4 bases on J, and the germline ends lie 9 bases apart. The library was obtained by the immunoSEQ multiplex PCR assay. In the paper's pipeline: A statistical classification framework was built for diagnosing cytomegalovirus status from the catalog of TCR beta chain sequences. The immuneACCESS repertoire file appears here via TCRdb, limited to in-frame rearrangements. These files lack a portion of the clones; in checked studies, under half of the deficit traces to unresolved V genes, and the cause of the others is not known. The DNA was the basis for D and trimming; V, J and clone size are from that table. For this sample the table gives some 240,000 clones, of which around 78% were detected only once. In total, the top ten clones hold 4.5% to 6% of the sample.

The chain is made from TRBV5-1 and TRBJ1-5; the D segment could be TRBD1, given 5 matching bases. The sample consisted of PBMCs. This receptor was obtained from a woman in her late teens or twenties in good health and CMV-seronegative. The CDR3 protein is CASSASGNQPQHF. The DNA sequence is given as TGCGCCAGCAGCGCTTCAGGGAATCAGCCCCAGCATTTT.